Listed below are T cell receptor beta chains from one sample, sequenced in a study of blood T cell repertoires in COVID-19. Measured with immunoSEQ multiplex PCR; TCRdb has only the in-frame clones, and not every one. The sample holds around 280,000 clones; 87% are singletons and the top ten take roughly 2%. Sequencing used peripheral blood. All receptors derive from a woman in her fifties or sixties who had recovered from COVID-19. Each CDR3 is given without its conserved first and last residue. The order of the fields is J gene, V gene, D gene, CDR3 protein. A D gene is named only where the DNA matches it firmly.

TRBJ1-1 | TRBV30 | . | AWRQGVNTEAF
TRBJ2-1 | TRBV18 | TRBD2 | ASSPAGVDEQF
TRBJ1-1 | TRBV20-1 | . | SASTGANTEAF
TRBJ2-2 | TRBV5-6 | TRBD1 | ASSLALTGAPGELF
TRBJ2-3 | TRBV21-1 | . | ASKGTPDTQY
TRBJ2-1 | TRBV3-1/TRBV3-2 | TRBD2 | ASSQAGLPDNEQF
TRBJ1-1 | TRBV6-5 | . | ASSYSGVGTEAF
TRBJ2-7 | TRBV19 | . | ASSEGGTESYEQY
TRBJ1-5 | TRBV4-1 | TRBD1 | ASSQVEGAGQPQH
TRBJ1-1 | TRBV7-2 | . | ASSSGGPASEAF
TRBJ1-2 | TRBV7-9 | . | ATPTARDIDGYT
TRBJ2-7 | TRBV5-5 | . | ASSFRDNVNEQY
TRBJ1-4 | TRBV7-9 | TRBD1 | ASSLGTGLNEKLF
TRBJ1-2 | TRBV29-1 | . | SVEDRPVYGYT
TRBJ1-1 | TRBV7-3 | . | ASSLQLNTEAF
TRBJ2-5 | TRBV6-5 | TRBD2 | ASSSSRLARRETQY
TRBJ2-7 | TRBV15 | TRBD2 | ATSSRTSGSSYEQY
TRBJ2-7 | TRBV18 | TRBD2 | ASSPSSGGLSSYEQY
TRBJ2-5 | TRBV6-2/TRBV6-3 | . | ASSYGRGQETQY
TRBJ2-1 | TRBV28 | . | ASRIDLYNEQF
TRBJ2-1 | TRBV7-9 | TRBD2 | ASSLWEGFEQF
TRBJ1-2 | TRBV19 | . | ASSMDLTWGYT
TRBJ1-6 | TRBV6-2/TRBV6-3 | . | ASSYGDSNSPLH
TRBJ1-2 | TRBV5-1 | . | ASSLAATGGYGYT
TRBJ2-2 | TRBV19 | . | ASSISGYGELF
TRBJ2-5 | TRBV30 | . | AWSGQPQETQY
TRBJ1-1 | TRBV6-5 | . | ASKRTGPGNTEAF
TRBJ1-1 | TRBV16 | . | ASSQSRGLTEAF
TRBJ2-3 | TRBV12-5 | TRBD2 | ASGQGLGADTQY
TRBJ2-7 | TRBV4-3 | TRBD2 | ASSQFSGYEQY
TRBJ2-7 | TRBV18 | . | ASSPAGGFGYEQY
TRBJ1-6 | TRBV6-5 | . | ASYRLKNSPLH
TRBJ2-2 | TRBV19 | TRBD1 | ASSGTGNTGELF
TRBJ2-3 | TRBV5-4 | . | ASSSRGSSTDTQY
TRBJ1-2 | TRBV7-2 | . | ASSLPRDSYYGYT
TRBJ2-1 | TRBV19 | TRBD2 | ASSKLAGSRYNEQF
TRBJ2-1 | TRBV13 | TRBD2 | ASSLTSGRANEQF
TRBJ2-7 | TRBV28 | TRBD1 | ASSRTGSSYEQY
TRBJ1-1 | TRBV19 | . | ASIGLGNTEAF
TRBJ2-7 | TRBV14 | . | ASSRSKTASWGPYEQY